The clone carrying this T cell receptor (beta chain) came up many times. Amplified material comprised TCR beta CDR3 regions derived from RNA transcripts. The first round was an RT-PCR with HTBI primers, and the second round was a multiplex PCR. TCRdb itself ran the multiplex PCR reads through MiXCR, one entry per CDR3 protein. The profile shows some 350,000 distinct CDR3 sequences, about a sixth of them singletons. This sample stems from a study of Graves' ophthalmopathy and Graves' hyperthyroidism. V lost 11 bases, J lost 3 bases, and 14 bases stayed unmatched. CDR1 and CDR2 (germline): MNHEY, SVGAGI. The CDR3 totals 15 residues.

The sequence came from an adult woman with stable Graves' hyperthyroidism. The chain couples TRBV6-5 to TRBJ2-7; TRBD1 matches 9 bases. The sequencing input was peripheral blood. The CDR3 nucleotides are TGTGCCGCTTCTTCAGGGACAGGGTCTGTCTACGAGCAGTACTTC. This codes for CAASSGTGSVYEQYF.